Detailed here is one T cell receptor beta chain. Its antigen is still unknown. TCRdb re-analysed the 5' RACE reads in MiXCR, keeping a single row per CDR3 protein. The sample gives 500,000 to 600,000 distinct CDR3 sequences, about 20% of which show up once; around 0.9% is in the top ten. This sample was taken from a study of identical twins. Germline V lookup: CDR1 SEHNR, CDR2 FQNEAQ (reference sequence). The CDR3 totals 14 residues. Deletions cut 4 bases from V and 4 bases from J, with 10 bases between. General study points: Invariant MAIT and iNKT cells may have partly biased zero-insertion analyses.

The same sample was also used in a study of T cells expressing NK-cell markers. That source adds: The CD3+CD56-NKG2C+ fraction of four donors was likewise dominated by these clonotypes.

Sequencing used CD4+ T cells sorted from blood. The chain joins TRBV7-9 to TRBJ1-4; D gene uncertain. The TCR comes from a woman younger than 30 in good health. The CDR3 region is CASSSAAHNEKLFF. The CDR3 DNA is TGTGCCAGCAGCTCCGCGGCTCATAATGAAAAACTGTTTTTT.